The 15 T cell receptor beta chains reported below all come from one sample, sequenced in a study of T cells after posttransplantation cyclophosphamide. Sampled 1 year posttransplant, controls received myeloablative marrow transplants, methotrexate and a calcineurin inhibitor. Clones were read by immunoSEQ multiplex PCR, and TCRdb kept only the in-frame ones, dropping some. Among about 20,000 clones listed, 80% to 90% were seen once. This sample comprised PBMCs, obtained just over 350 days after allogeneic stem cell transplant with calcineurin inhibitor and methotrexate. The receptor set was obtained from a female patient between 25 and 45 years old who received an allogeneic stem cell transplant from an unrelated donor, was CMV-positive, and had acute and chronic GVHD. Some T cells may have originated in the graft donor.

The DNA for the CDR3 is TGTGCCAGCAGTACAGGGGCCAGGCAGCCCCAGCATTTT. Translation gives CASSTGARQPQHF. This chain connects TRBV7-6 to TRBJ1-5, with 7 bases aligning to TRBD1. CDR1 is SGHVS and CDR2 is FNYEAQ in the germline V gene. The J segment lost 7 bases and the V segment lost 6 bases, leaving 6 bases of the junction unmatched. The CDR3 totals 13 residues.

The genes are TRBV12-5 and TRBJ2-1; 7 nucleotides align to TRBD2. Germline CDR1 and CDR2: LGHNT and FRNRAP. The CDR3 runs to 15 residues. Trimming took 0 bases from V and 6 from J; bases not matched to a gene: 5. This chain's CDR3 is CASGLVRTSANEQFF. CDR3 sequence (DNA): TGTGCTAGTGGTTTGGTACGCACTAGCGCCAATGAGCAGTTCTTC.

This clone is a singleton in its sample. The chain links TRBV9 to TRBJ1-2; no clear D gene. The V and J ends lost 3 bases and 6 bases respectively, with 33 bases between them. This CDR3 is 20 amino acids long. In germline, CDR1 is SGDLS, CDR2 YYNGEE. CDR3 sequence: CASSAPPFGRGIGRKDGYTF. In nucleotides, the CDR3 is TGTGCCAGCAGCGCTCCCCCGTTCGGCCGAGGGATCGGTCGGAAAGATGGCTACACCTTC. Based on the CDR3 plus reference TRBV9 and TRBJ1-2, the full variable domain is DSGVTQTPKHLITATGQRVTLRCSPRSGDLSVYWYQQSLDQGLQFLIQYYNGEERAKGNILERFSAQQFPDLHSELNLSSLELGDSALYFCASSAPPFGRGIGRKDGYTFGSGTRLTVV.

The CDR3 nucleotides read TGTGCCAGCAGCTCAGGGTACTCCATACCCTTCTCTGGGGCCAACGTCCTGACTTTC. The encoded protein is CASSSGYSIPFSGANVLTF. The rearrangement links TRBV5-6 to TRBJ2-6, with D perhaps TRBD1 (5 bases). In germline, CDR1 is SGHDT, CDR2 YYEEEE. This CDR3 has 19 amino acids. V was clipped by 3 bases and J by 0 bases, with 19 bases between them.

Written as DNA, the CDR3 is TGTGCCAGCAGTTACTCGAGCGGCTATGAGCAGTTCTTC. Translated: CASSYSSGYEQFF. J is TRBJ2-1 and V is TRBV6-5; D may be TRBD2 (5 bases). Deletions cut 0 bases from V and 8 bases from J, with 8 bases between. The CDR3 is 13 residues long. Germline CDR1 and CDR2: MNHEY and SVGAGI.

This chain links TRBV7-8 with TRBJ2-7; unclear D gene. The CDR3 sequence is 11 residues long. Looked up from germline, CDR1 is SGHVS and CDR2 is FQNEAQ. Deletions cut 2 bases from V and 5 bases from J, with 4 bases between. CDR3 protein: CASSLSDEQYV. The CDR3 region has the DNA TGTGCCAGCAGCTTAAGCGACGAGCAGTACGTC.

V is TRBV6-1 and J is TRBJ1-4; the match to TRBD1 covers 7 bases. V dropped 4 bases and J dropped 4; count of bases not matched to a gene: 6. CDR3 size: 15 residues. The germline CDR1 and CDR2 sequences are MNHNS and SASEGT. The CDR3 nucleotides read TGTGCCAGCAGTGTAGGGACAGTCATTAATGAAAAACTGTTTTTT. Encoded protein: CASSVGTVINEKLFF.

This clone appeared a single time. The rearrangement links TRBV16 to TRBJ2-4; TRBD1 agrees at 7 bases. V lost 4 bases, J lost 7 bases, and 7 bases stayed unmatched. This CDR3 contains 14 residues. Germline V gene sequence: CDR1 KGHSY, CDR2 FQNENV. In DNA, the CDR3 is TGTGCCAGCAGCCTGACAGGGTATAACAACATTCAGTACTTC. Protein product: CASSLTGYNNIQYF.

The rearrangement uses TRBV7-2 and TRBJ1-6; TRBD1 matches 10 bases. V shed 5 bases, J shed 9 bases, and the junction held 10 bases outside the gene matches. CDR1 and CDR2 (germline): SGHTA, FQGNSA. The CDR3 has 16 residues. The CDR3 is CASSLGGTGVISPLHF. As DNA, the CDR3 is TGTGCCAGCAGCCTGGGGGGGACAGGGGTCATTTCACCCCTCCACTTT.

This sequence joins TRBV7-9 and TRBJ1-1, with no clear D. The germline gives CDR1 SEHNR, CDR2 FQNEAQ (reference sequence). The ends were cut back, 3 bases at V and 3 bases at J, with 8 bases in the middle. The CDR3 sequence is 13 residues long. CDR3 protein: CASSFIQDTEAFF. CDR3 sequence (DNA): TGTGCCAGCAGCTTTATTCAGGACACTGAAGCTTTCTTT.

CDR3 bases: TGTGCCAGCACCCAGGGGAGCTCCTATAATTCACCCCTCCACTTT. This sequence encodes CASTQGSSYNSPLHF. The chain couples TRBV13 to TRBJ1-6, with D possibly being TRBD1 (6 bases). The germline V and J ends were trimmed by 7 bases and 0 bases, with 10 bases remaining between them. The CDR3 has 15 residues. Per germline, CDR1 PRHDT and CDR2 FYEKMQ (reference sequence).

The V call is TRBV30, the J call TRBJ1-2; D remains unclear. Trimming removed 2 bases at V and 10 bases at J, with 11 bases between. The germline V gene has CDR1 GTSNPN and CDR2 SVGIG (reference sequence). The CDR3 is 11 residues long. CDR3: CAWSMGTDYTF. The CDR3 DNA sequence: TGTGCCTGGAGTATGGGCACGGACTACACCTTC.

J is TRBJ2-7 and V is TRBV19; 7 nucleotides align to TRBD2. The CDR3 has 17 amino acids. Germline V CDR1 and CDR2: LNHDA, SQIVND (reference sequence). The V segment lost 4 bases and the J segment 2 bases; nucleotides outside the gene matches: 14. This chain's CDR3 is CASSKEGMAGETYEQYF. CDR3 in DNA: TGTGCCAGTAGTAAAGAGGGGATGGCGGGAGAAACCTACGAGCAGTACTTC.

The chain employs TRBV5-1 and TRBJ2-1, with TRBD2 identical over 15 bases. Germline lookup yields CDR1 SGHRS and CDR2 YFSETQ. V lost 4 bases to trimming and J lost 1 base; unmatched junction nucleotides: 3. The CDR3 has 17 residues. CDR3 coding DNA: TGCGCCAGCAGCCCGGGACTAGCGGGGGGTTCCTACAATGAGCAGTTCTTC. Its protein product is CASSPGLAGGSYNEQFF.

The chain couples TRBV18 to TRBJ2-6; TRBD2 aligns across 9 bases. Trimming cost V 3 bases and J 2 bases; bases outside gene matches: 17. CDR1 is KGHSH and CDR2 is LQKENI in the germline V gene. The CDR3 is 21 amino acids. CDR3 bases: TGTGCCAGCTCACCCGGGGCGGGGGGGACCAAAGATTACACTGGGGCCAACGTCCTGACTTTC. Amino acids: CASSPGAGGTKDYTGANVLTF.